Following are 24 T cell receptor beta chains from one sample sequenced in a study of blood T cells in healthy people across ages. The use of a sample-barcoded 5' primer and a J-beta primer mix characterized a second PCR of roughly 6 to 12 cycles. TCRdb reprocessed the 5' RACE reads with MiXCR, giving one entry per CDR3 protein. Seen here are roughly 720,000 distinct CDR3 sequences, roughly 50% observed once, and the top ten hold roughly 40%. Sample: blood. These receptors were taken from a man older than 75 in good health.

The genes are TRBV6-1 and TRBJ2-1, with TRBD1 matching 8 bases. Trimming removed 2 bases from V and 6 bases from J; junction bases left unmatched: 6. Germline CDR1 reads MNHNS; CDR2 reads SASEGT. The CDR3 has 15 amino acids. This CDR3 is CASSERQGASNEQFF. The CDR3 DNA reads TGTGCCAGCAGTGAAAGGCAGGGGGCGAGCAATGAGCAGTTCTTC.

The chain recombines TRBV6-5 with TRBJ2-1, with 12 bases matching TRBD2. The germline CDR1 and CDR2 sequences are MNHEY and SVGAGI. V lost 10 bases to trimming and J lost 7 bases; unmatched junction nucleotides: 5. CDR3 length: 13 amino acids. CDR3 in amino acids: CATAGTSGNEQFF. CDR3 bases: TGTGCCACCGCCGGGACTAGCGGGAATGAGCAGTTCTTC.

J is TRBJ2-1 and V is TRBV6-1; D possibly matches TRBD1 or TRBD2 (6 bases each). V was shortened by 1 base and J by 2 bases, with 15 bases between the two germline ends. Germline loops: CDR1 MNHNS, CDR2 SASEGT. CDR3 size: 17 residues. The CDR3 DNA reads TGTGCCAGCAGTGAAGGAGGGGGACTCCCGGCCTACAATGAGCAGTTCTTC. Translated: CASSEGGGLPAYNEQFF.

The CDR3 region has the DNA TGTGCCTGGAGCCCGACCATGGACTATGGCTACACCTTC. Its protein is CAWSPTMDYGYTF. The J gene is TRBJ1-2, the V gene TRBV30; D ambiguous. In germline, CDR1 is GTSNPN, CDR2 SVGIG (reference sequence). The CDR3 is made up of 13 amino acids. Deletions cut 3 bases from V and 3 bases from J, with 11 bases between.

This clonotype was seen a handful of times. The chain joins TRBV7-6 to TRBJ2-1; 9 bases map to TRBD1. This CDR3 has 16 residues. CDR1 is SGHVS, CDR2 FNYEAQ, per germline. J lost 7 bases, V lost 5 bases, and 12 bases had no gene match. CDR3 in amino acids: CASSPRVGQGFNEQFF. The DNA for the CDR3 is TGTGCCAGCAGCCCCAGGGTCGGACAGGGGTTTAATGAGCAGTTCTTC.

The count of this clonotype is one. The DNA of the CDR3 is TGCAGTGCTAGGGACCACGACAGGGTGGGCGAGACCCAGTACTTC. It translates to CSARDHDRVGETQYF. This chain uses TRBV20-1 with TRBJ2-5; 7 bases are a match to TRBD1. This CDR3 comprises 15 residues. The junction had 12 bases not matched to a gene; V was cut back by 3 bases and J by 5 bases. Germline V CDR1 and CDR2: DFQATT, SNEGSKA (reference sequence).

The V and J genes are TRBV5-6 and TRBJ2-3; 15 bases are shared with TRBD2. The germline V gene has CDR1 SGHDT and CDR2 YYEEEE. The CDR3 consists of 20 residues. V trimming: 2 bases; J trimming: 14 bases; junction bases outside the gene matches: 24. The CDR3 DNA sequence: TGTGCCAGCAGCTTCAGGACTAGCGGGAGGGCCGTTTCGGGGAGGAGATACGCGTATTTT. Its protein product is CASSFRTSGRAVSGRRYAYF.

This clonotype was picked up a small number of times. The rearrangement joins TRBV9 to TRBJ1-6; possible D gene TRBD1, 5 bases. V gave up 4 bases and J gave up 8 bases, with 16 bases separating them. The CDR3 has 15 residues. CDR1 SGDLS and CDR2 YYNGEE come from the germline V gene. The CDR3 sequence is CASSPVGWGHSPLHF. Here the CDR3 DNA reads TGTGCCAGCAGCCCAGTGGGGTGGGGCCATTCACCCCTCCACTTT.

The gene calls are TRBV6-1 and TRBJ2-7, with 10 bases that match TRBD1. Germline CDR1 is MNHNS and CDR2 is SASEGT. The CDR3 length is 16 residues. After removal of 4 bases from V and 7 bases from J, the junction contained 13 bases not matched to a gene. CDR3 region: CASSVTGTGVSKEQYF. The CDR3 DNA follows: TGTGCCAGCAGTGTAACCGGGACAGGGGTTTCTAAGGAGCAGTACTTC.

In its sample, this clonotype was seen a few times. The V and J genes are TRBV7-9 and TRBJ1-4, with D perhaps matching TRBD1 (6 bases). The germline CDR1 and CDR2 sequences are SEHNR and FQNEAQ (reference sequence). The CDR3 contains 16 residues. With 5 bases removed from V and 5 bases from J, the gap between germline ends came to 18 bases. CDR3 sequence: CASSQSKDSANEKLFF. CDR3 coding DNA: TGTGCCAGCAGCCAATCGAAGGACAGCGCAAATGAAAAACTGTTTTTT.

This chain connects TRBV6-5 to TRBJ2-5; no clear D. This CDR3 contains 13 residues. Germline V CDR1 and CDR2: MNHEY, SVGAGI. The V end was cut by 6 bases, the J end by 0 bases, with 8 bases between. CDR3 sequence: CASSPHDQETQYF. Written as DNA, the CDR3 is TGTGCCAGCAGCCCACATGACCAAGAGACCCAGTACTTC.

The rearrangement joins TRBV20-1 to TRBJ2-7, with TRBD1 identical over 9 bases. CDR3 size: 16 residues. Germline CDR1 is DFQATT and CDR2 is SNEGSKA (reference sequence). The V gene end was trimmed by 0 bases and the J gene end by 5 bases; junction bases not matched to a gene: 11. In DNA form, the CDR3 reads TGCAGTGCTAGAGATCCCGACAGGGGGGACCCGGACGAGCAGTACTTC. Protein sequence: CSARDPDRGDPDEQYF.

The V gene is TRBV11-1, the J gene TRBJ2-3; 9 nucleotides match TRBD1. The CDR3 runs 16 residues. V was pared by 4 bases and J by 0 bases, with 5 bases of the junction left unmatched. Germline lookup yields CDR1 SGHAT and CDR2 FQDESV (reference sequence). The CDR3 nucleotides read TGTGCCAGCAGCTCAAAGGACAGGGGAAGCACAGATACGCAGTATTTT. Its translation: CASSSKDRGSTDTQYF.

The chain carries TRBV25-1 and TRBJ2-4; D tentatively fits TRBD1 or TRBD2 (5 bases each). Deletions cut 3 bases from V and 4 bases from J, with 13 bases between. The CDR3 covers 15 residues. The V gene's germline CDR1 is MGHDK and CDR2 SYGVNS. The CDR3 region is CASSDSGLGKNIQYF. As DNA, the CDR3 is TGTGCCAGCAGTGATTCGGGGCTGGGAAAAAACATTCAGTACTTC.

This clonotype was found once. The chain links TRBV7-8 to TRBJ2-7; no definite D call. Germline values: CDR1 SGHVS, CDR2 FQNEAQ. CDR3 size: 13 residues. V was clipped by 3 bases and J by 5 bases, with 11 bases between them. The CDR3 nucleotides read TGTGCCAGCAGCTTGCCCTATTTGAACGAGCAGTACTTC. It encodes CASSLPYLNEQYF.

This clonotype came up a few times. CDR3 protein: CASSPGGSEKLFF. Here the CDR3 DNA reads TGCGCCAGCAGCCCAGGGGGGAGTGAAAAACTGTTTTTT. The chain has TRBV5-1 and TRBJ1-4, with 7 nucleotides matching TRBD1. V shed 4 bases and J 7 bases; nucleotides not matched to a gene: 4. The length of the CDR3 is 13 residues. Per the germline V gene, CDR1 is SGHRS and CDR2 is YFSETQ.

The chain is built from TRBV20-1 and TRBJ1-2, with 10 nucleotides matching TRBD1. Germline trimming cut 3 bases from V and 2 bases from J; bases unmatched to any gene: 3. Germline V gene sequence: CDR1 DFQATT, CDR2 SNEGSKA (reference sequence). This CDR3 has 14 residues. CDR3 protein: CSARGGQGNYGYTF. The CDR3 region has the DNA TGCAGTGCTAGGGGGGGACAGGGGAACTATGGCTACACCTTC.

The CDR3 region has the DNA TGTGCCAGCAGCTTCGGGGGACGGCTAGCCAAAAACATTCAGTACTTC. It encodes CASSFGGRLAKNIQYF. The chain couples TRBV5-6 to TRBJ2-4; perhaps TRBD2 as D (6 bases). The CDR3 is 16 residues long. Germline V gives CDR1 SGHDT, CDR2 YYEEEE. Between the trimmed V and J ends, which lost 2 bases and 0 bases, there was a span of 12 bases.

The CDR3 is CASRAPGQGNEKLFF. The CDR3 nucleotides are TGTGCCAGCAGGGCTCCGGGACAGGGGAATGAAAAACTGTTTTTT. The chain has TRBV25-1 and TRBJ1-4; TRBD1 matches 10 bases. Germline trimming cut 6 bases from V and 5 bases from J; bases unmatched to any gene: 6. Germline CDR1 is MGHDK and CDR2 is SYGVNS. CDR3 length equals 15 residues. Combining the CDR3 with reference TRBV25-1 and TRBJ1-4 gives the whole variable domain EADIYQTPRYLVIGTGKKITLECSQTMGHDKMYWYQQDPGMELHLIHYSYGVNSTEKGDLSSESTVSRIRTEHFPLTLESARPSHTSQYLCASRAPGQGNEKLFFGSGTQLSVL.

This chain uses TRBV7-8 with TRBJ2-1, with a tentative D call TRBD2 (6 bases). V lost 5 bases to trimming and J lost 0 bases, with 17 bases between them. CDR1 is SGHVS and CDR2 is FQNEAQ in the germline V gene. The CDR3 is 17 amino acids. CDR3 residues: CASSPKRLGFSYNEQFF. CDR3 in DNA: TGTGCCAGCAGCCCTAAAAGACTAGGTTTCTCCTACAATGAGCAGTTCTTC.

The gene calls are TRBV6-1 and TRBJ2-5; the match to TRBD2 covers 12 bases. V lost 6 bases to trimming and J lost 1 base; unmatched junction nucleotides: 6. The CDR3 consists of 16 residues. The V gene's germline CDR1 is MNHNS and CDR2 SASEGT. The CDR3 sequence is CASRKGLAGFQETQYF. The CDR3 DNA reads as TGTGCCAGCAGAAAGGGACTAGCGGGTTTCCAAGAGACCCAGTACTTC.

Written as DNA, the CDR3 is TGTGCCAGCAGCGTAGAGTTGGCAGGGTTCACTGAAGCTTTCTTT. Residues: CASSVELAGFTEAFF. The chain carries TRBV9 and TRBJ1-1; D is perhaps TRBD1 (5 bases). Per germline, CDR1 SGDLS and CDR2 YYNGEE. V was shortened by 0 bases and J by 4 bases, with 13 bases between the two germline ends. The CDR3 sequence is 15 residues long.

This chain connects TRBV9 to TRBJ2-1; 11 bases align to TRBD2. With V trimmed by 2 bases and J by 9 bases, 13 bases remained unmatched. Germline lookup yields CDR1 SGDLS and CDR2 YYNGEE. The CDR3 is 17 amino acids. CDR3 in amino acids: CASSVPGTSGLRGEQFF. In DNA, the CDR3 is TGTGCCAGCAGCGTGCCTGGGACTAGCGGCCTCAGAGGTGAGCAGTTCTTC.

V usage is TRBV10-1 and J usage is TRBJ2-1, with 11 bases matching TRBD1. This CDR3 has 15 residues. V shed 6 bases and J 2 bases; nucleotides not matched to a gene: 3. Looked up from germline, CDR1 is WNHNN and CDR2 is SYGVQD (reference sequence). The CDR3 sequence is CASRRGQGAYNEQFF. In DNA form, the CDR3 reads TGCGCCAGCAGGAGGGGACAGGGGGCCTACAATGAGCAGTTCTTC.